This TCR beta chain appears in the sequencing data of a study of shared clonotypes between healthy human individuals. General study results and limits: A reduction in generation probabilities was seen for non-shared clonotypes relative to those shared by all four donors. Genetic and exposure-history diversity was limited by the few donors.

The assay was immunoSEQ multiplex PCR, and TCRdb's table has in-frame clones only and misses some. Here the sample spans 1,500,000 or so clones, approximately 98.5% being singletons. Deletions cut 0 bases from V and 1 base from J, with 12 bases between. The CDR3 spans 17 residues. The germline V gene encodes CDR1 LGHNA and CDR2 YNFKEQ. On this clone itself: Its antigen remains unidentified.

All the donors were Caucasian adults who lived in Nashville, Tennessee. The study separated CD4+ cells into CD45RA+ naive and CD45RA-negative memory subsets. The clonotype comes from a man aged 25-45 years in good health. Sequencing used naive CD4+ T cells sorted from blood. Subset: CD45RA+ positively selected. This chain uses TRBV4-2 with TRBJ2-2; a weak D match, TRBD1 (5 bases). The CDR3 reads CASSQDSIRGNTGELFF. Written as DNA, the CDR3 is TGTGCCAGCAGCCAAGATAGTATAAGGGGGAACACCGGGGAGCTGTTTTTT.